A selection of T cell receptor beta chains follows, all from one sample in a study of blood T cell repertoires in COVID-19. The protocol was immunoSEQ multiplex PCR, while the TCRdb copy is restricted to in-frame clones and leaves out a portion. The sample holds approximately 52,000 clones, approximately 86% seen once. The specimen sequenced was peripheral blood. These receptor sequences come from a man aged 55 to 70 with acute or convalescent COVID-19. Each CDR3 is given with its conserved first and last residue. A D gene is named only where the DNA matches it firmly. Size is stated for part of the rows, as once, few or many counts, or as a class when the clone is expanded.

-,TRBV7-9,TRBJ2-5,-,TGTGCCAGCAGCCCGGACAGCCTATGGACCCAGTACTTC,CASSPDSLWTQYF
TRBD2,TRBV24-1,TRBJ2-3,once,TGTGCCACCAGTGAATTGGGACTAGCGGGAGCAGATACGCAGTATTTT,CATSELGLAGADTQYF
TRBD2,TRBV6-2/TRBV6-3,TRBJ2-1,once,TGTGCCAGCAGCCGCACCGCTGGACTAGCGGAGCAGTTCTTC,CASSRTAGLAEQFF
TRBD1,TRBV7-9,TRBJ1-4,-,TGTGCCAGCAGCTTAGGGGCAGGGGACAGGAGTGAAAAACTGTTTTTT,CASSLGAGDRSEKLFF
-,TRBV2,TRBJ1-3,-,TGTGCCAGCAGTTTTTACCTCCCTCATCGCTACTCTGGAAACACCATATATTTT,CASSFYLPHRYSGNTIYF
-,TRBV20-1,TRBJ2-7,-,TGCAGTGCTATGGCAGGCTACGAGCAGTACTTC,CSAMAGYEQYF
TRBD1,TRBV5-1,TRBJ1-5,-,TGCGCCAGCAGTAGGACAGGGATCAATCAGCCCCAGCATTTT,CASSRTGINQPQHF
-,TRBV6-4,TRBJ2-2,-,TGTGCCAGCAGTCGGACAGAAGTCGGGGAGCTGTTTTTT,CASSRTEVGELFF
TRBD1,TRBV28,TRBJ2-5,-,TGTGCCAGCAGTTTACCCCACAGGGGGCGTCAAGAGACCCAGTACTTC,CASSLPHRGRQETQYF
-,TRBV7-2,TRBJ1-4,-,TGTGCCAGCAGCTTTCGGAGGACTAATGAAAAACTGTTTTTT,CASSFRRTNEKLFF
-,TRBV7-9,TRBJ2-5,-,TGTGCCAGCAGCTTAAGGGTCGGGGGGCAACAAGAGACCCAGTACTTC,CASSLRVGGQQETQYF
TRBD1,TRBV6-5,TRBJ2-7,few,TGTGCCAGTATCCGGGACAGGGCCTCGGGAGAGCAGTACTTC,CASIRDRASGEQYF
-,TRBV5-6,TRBJ1-2,-,TGTGCCAGCAGCTTGGTTGCCGGCAGGGCTAACTATGGCTACACCTTC,CASSLVAGRANYGYTF
TRBD1,TRBV15,TRBJ2-1,-,TGTGCCACCAGCTCCCGACAGGGGGCTCGGAATGAGCAGTTCTTC,CATSSRQGARNEQFF
TRBD2,TRBV19,TRBJ2-1,few,TGTGCCAGTAGTCCGGGACTAGCGAATGAGCAGTTCTTC,CASSPGLANEQFF
-,TRBV3-1/TRBV3-2,TRBJ2-1,-,TGTGCCAGCAGCAAGTACGGGAGTGGGGATGAGCAGTTCTTC,CASSKYGSGDEQFF
-,TRBV3-1/TRBV3-2,TRBJ1-4,-,TGTGCCAGCAGCCAAGGATCGAGAGGAGGGGTGTTTTTT,CASSQGSRGGVFF